The 19 T cell receptor beta chains below come from one sample, sequenced in a study of OX40 agonist ivuxolimab in advanced cancers. TCRdb's copy holds only in-frame clones and misses some; the assay was immunoSEQ multiplex PCR. The sample records 50,000 to 75,000 clones, around 86% being singletons. This material consisted of CD4+ or CD8+ T cells sorted from blood, taken in a trial of the OX40 agonist ivuxolimab. The source of these receptors is an adult with an advanced solid tumor such as melanoma, head and neck, liver or kidney cancer.

This sequence joins TRBV2 and TRBJ2-7; D not resolved. This CDR3 region has 11 residues. The germline CDR1 and CDR2 sequences are SNHLY and FYNNEI. Trimming took off 8 bases at V and 7 bases at J, with 12 bases between the two ends. In nucleotides, the CDR3 is TGTGCCAGCCCCGGAAAAGGAGAGCAGTACTTC. Translating gives CASPGKGEQYF. Full variable domain (outside the CDR3, taken from reference TRBV2 and TRBJ2-7): EPEVTQTPSHQVTQMGQEVILRCVPISNHLYFYWYRQILGQKVEFLVSFYNNEISEKSEIFDDQFSVERPDGSNFTLKIRSTKLEDSAMYFCASPGKGEQYFGPGTRLTVT.

This sequence joins TRBV6-4 and TRBJ1-5, with TRBD1 matching over 9 bases. CDR3 length equals 14 residues. V lost 4 bases and J lost 6; bases outside the gene matches: 4. Germline CDR1 reads MRHNA; CDR2 reads SNTAGT. The CDR3 spells CASSAGTGSQPQHF. In nucleotides, the CDR3 is TGTGCCAGCAGTGCTGGGACAGGGAGTCAGCCCCAGCATTTT.

As DNA, the CDR3 is TGTGCCAGCAGTTTCAATCGGGGGGGAGCCTACGAGCAGTACTTC. Translation gives CASSFNRGGAYEQYF. This chain joins TRBV5-6 and TRBJ2-7; TRBD2 matches 8 bases. CDR3 length equals 15 residues. With 5 bases clipped from V and 2 bases from J, the junction kept 9 bases outside the gene matches. The germline V gene has CDR1 SGHDT and CDR2 YYEEEE.

This clone has only one observation. The gene calls are TRBV19 and TRBJ1-2, with 8 nucleotides matching TRBD1. CDR1 and CDR2 from the germline V gene are LNHDA and SQIVND (reference sequence). V gave up 8 bases and J gave up 4 bases; unmatched junction bases: 18. The CDR3 loop spans 17 amino acids. The DNA for the CDR3 is TGTGCCAGTTCCCCTTACGAGAGGACAGGGTTAATCTATGGCTACACCTTC. Its translation is CASSPYERTGLIYGYTF.

The chain recombines TRBV10-3 with TRBJ2-1; TRBD2 matches 8 bases. Germline V gene lookup returns CDR1 ENHRY and CDR2 SYGVKD. Losses at the gene ends were 4 bases for V and 6 bases for J; bases not matched to a gene: 14. The CDR3 sequence is 17 residues long. CDR3 in amino acids: CAISGGFSAGALNEQFF. CDR3 DNA sequence: TGTGCCATCAGTGGGGGGTTTTCAGCGGGGGCCCTCAATGAGCAGTTCTTC.

Only one count was recorded for this clone. The chain couples TRBV4-2 to TRBJ2-1, with 7 bases aligning to TRBD1. Trimming took 3 bases from V and 6 from J; bases not matched to a gene: 14. The CDR3 has 17 amino acids. Germline CDR1 is LGHNA and CDR2 is YNFKEQ. In DNA form, the CDR3 reads TGTGCCAGCAGCCAGATCCTACAGGGGTCCTACAGCAATGAGCAGTTCTTC. It codes for CASSQILQGSYSNEQFF.

The rearrangement uses TRBV7-4 and TRBJ1-5; TRBD1 matches at 8 bases. With V trimmed by 0 bases and J by 4 bases, 5 bases remained unmatched. This CDR3 is built from 16 residues. Germline loops: CDR1 SGHVT, CDR2 SQSDAQ. The CDR3: CASSLAQGEENQPQHF. CDR3 sequence (DNA): TGTGCCAGCAGCTTAGCACAGGGGGAGGAAAATCAGCCCCAGCATTTT.

CDR3 bases: TGTGCCAGCTCACCATGGGACAGGGGGGTTGGAGAGCAGTACTTC. This gives the protein CASSPWDRGVGEQYF. The rearrangement links TRBV18 to TRBJ2-7; 11 nucleotides match TRBD1. Germline loops: CDR1 KGHSH, CDR2 LQKENI. The CDR3 covers 15 residues. V lost 2 bases, J lost 7 bases, and 7 bases stayed unmatched.

The chain uses TRBV6-1 and TRBJ2-1, with TRBD1 as a possible D gene (5 bases). This CDR3 has 13 residues. V dropped 7 bases and J dropped 9 bases, with 16 bases sitting between them. Germline CDR1 and CDR2: MNHNS and SASEGT. The CDR3 nucleotides are TGTGCCAGCATCGCACAGGATCTGCCTGAGCAGTTCTTC. This codes for CASIAQDLPEQFF.

The chain links TRBV15 to TRBJ1-5, with D unclear. The CDR3 is made up of 15 amino acids. With 0 bases removed from V and 6 bases from J, the gap between germline ends came to 12 bases. In germline, CDR1 is LNHNV, CDR2 YYDKDF (reference sequence). As DNA, the CDR3 is TGTGCCACCAGCAGAGATTTTTCAAGAGGTCAGCCCCAGCATTTT. Translated: CATSRDFSRGQPQHF.

This chain uses TRBV7-2 with TRBJ2-7; the D is unclear. CDR1 is SGHTA, CDR2 FQGNSA, per germline. The ends were cut back, 0 bases at V and 0 bases at J, with 9 bases in the middle. There are 15 residues in the CDR3. For the CDR3, the DNA is TGTGCCAGCAGCTTAGCAGGGCTGCGCTCCTACGAGCAGTACTTC. It encodes CASSLAGLRSYEQYF. The variable domain in full, with the rest retrieved from reference TRBV7-2 and TRBJ2-7, is GAGVSQSPSNKVTEKGKDVELRCDPISGHTALYWYRQSLGQGLEFLIYFQGNSAPDKSGLPSDRFSAERTGGSVSTLTIQRTQQEDSAVYLCASSLAGLRSYEQYFGPGTRLTVT.

By sample fraction, this clone is medium-sized. CDR3 loop: CASSLRDRGTAFF. The CDR3 DNA follows: TGTGCCAGCAGTCTACGGGACAGAGGGACAGCTTTCTTT. The chain uses TRBV27 and TRBJ1-1; TRBD1 agrees at 7 bases. Germline V gives CDR1 MNHEY, CDR2 SMNVEV (reference sequence). The CDR3 covers 13 residues. V shed 5 bases, J shed 10 bases, and the junction held 10 bases outside the gene matches.

This sequence joins TRBV11-3 and TRBJ1-1; D ambiguous. CDR1 and CDR2 from the germline V gene are SGHNT and YENEEA. Trimming stripped 8 bases from V and 1 base from J, with 11 bases between. The CDR3 extends over 13 amino acids. CDR3 sequence reads: CASRRTGNTEAFF. In DNA, the CDR3 is TGTGCCAGCCGGAGGACGGGGAACACTGAAGCTTTCTTT.

The V call is TRBV6-1, the J call TRBJ1-2, with D possibly being TRBD1 (6 bases). The V end lost 5 bases, the J end lost 4 bases, and 14 bases lay between the germline ends. Looked up from germline, CDR1 is MNHNS and CDR2 is SASEGT. The CDR3 totals 14 residues. CDR3 amino acids: CASSPLGQSYGYTF. Written as DNA, the CDR3 is TGTGCCAGCAGTCCCCTTGGACAGTCCTATGGCTACACCTTC.

This clone turned up a few times. Its ends do not fully match the called genes, so a read error is possible. The chain carries TRBV2 and TRBJ1-6; D gene ambiguous. There are 12 residues in the CDR3. From germline, CDR1 is SNHLY and CDR2 FYNNEI. The CDR3 reads CASSVSSRNLLF. CDR3 in DNA: TGTGCCAGCAGTGTTTCGTCCCGAAACCTTTTGTTT.

The chain couples TRBV21-1 to TRBJ2-2; TRBD1, the D gene given by the table, was not confirmed from the DNA. TRBV21-1 is listed as a pseudogene. The CDR3 is 16 residues long. CDR3 in amino acids: CASSKGQGAYTGELFF. For the CDR3, the DNA is TGTGCCAGCAGCAAAGGACAGGGGGCGTACACCGGGGAGCTGTTTTTT.

The rearrangement uses TRBV29-1 and TRBJ1-1, with D possibly being TRBD1 (5 bases). The V gene's germline CDR1 is SQVTM and CDR2 ANQGSEA. The CDR3 extends over 13 amino acids. CDR3 DNA: TGCAGTGTGCGGGACGGAAGAAGCACTGAAGCTTTCTTT. It specifies CSVRDGRSTEAFF.

V is TRBV7-3 and J is TRBJ2-1, with 13 bases fitting TRBD2. Germline values: CDR1 SGHTA, CDR2 FQGTGA. The CDR3 extends over 16 amino acids. With V trimmed by 2 bases and J by 5 bases, 3 bases remained unmatched. The CDR3 region is CASSLPGLAGDNEQFF. The CDR3 nucleotides are TGTGCCAGCAGCTTACCCGGACTAGCGGGGGACAATGAGCAGTTCTTC.

This chain links TRBV6-6 with TRBJ1-5; TRBD1 might be the D (5 bases). Deletions cut 0 bases from V and 2 bases from J, with 11 bases between. The CDR3 extends over 16 amino acids. Germline loops: CDR1 MNHNY, CDR2 SVGAGI (reference sequence). The CDR3 sequence: CASSYSSGRGNQPQHF. The CDR3 coding sequence is TGTGCCAGCAGTTACTCGAGTGGCAGGGGCAATCAGCCCCAGCATTTT.